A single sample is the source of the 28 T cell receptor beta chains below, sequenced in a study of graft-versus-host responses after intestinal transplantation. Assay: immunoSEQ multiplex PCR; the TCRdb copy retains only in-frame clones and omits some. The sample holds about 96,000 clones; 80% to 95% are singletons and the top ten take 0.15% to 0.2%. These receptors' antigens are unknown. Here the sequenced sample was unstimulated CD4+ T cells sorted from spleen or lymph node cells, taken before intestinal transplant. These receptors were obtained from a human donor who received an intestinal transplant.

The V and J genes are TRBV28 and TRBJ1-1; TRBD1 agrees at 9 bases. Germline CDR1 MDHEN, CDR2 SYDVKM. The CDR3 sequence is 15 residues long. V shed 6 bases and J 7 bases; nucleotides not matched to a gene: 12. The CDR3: CASSLHRTGAFEAFF. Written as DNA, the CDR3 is TGTGCCAGCAGCCTACACCGGACAGGGGCCTTTGAAGCTTTCTTT.

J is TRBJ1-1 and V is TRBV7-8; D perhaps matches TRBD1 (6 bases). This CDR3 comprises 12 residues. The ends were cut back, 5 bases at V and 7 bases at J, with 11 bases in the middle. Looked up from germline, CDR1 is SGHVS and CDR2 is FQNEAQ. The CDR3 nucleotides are TGTGCCAGCAGCCTACAGGGTGGTGAAGCTTTCTTT. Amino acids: CASSLQGGEAFF. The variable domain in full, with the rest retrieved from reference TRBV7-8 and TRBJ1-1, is GAGVSQSPRYKVAKRGQDVALRCDPISGHVSLFWYQQALGQGPEFLTYFQNEAQLDKSGLPSDRFFAERPEGSVSTLKIQRTQQEDSAVYLCASSLQGGEAFFGQGTRLTVV.

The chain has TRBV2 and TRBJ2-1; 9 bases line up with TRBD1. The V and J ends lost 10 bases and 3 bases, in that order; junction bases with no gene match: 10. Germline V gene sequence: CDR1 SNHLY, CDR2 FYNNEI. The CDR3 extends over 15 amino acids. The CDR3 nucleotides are TGTGCCACCAGGAGGTCGGGACAGGGCTACAATGAGCAGTTCTTC. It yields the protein CATRRSGQGYNEQFF.

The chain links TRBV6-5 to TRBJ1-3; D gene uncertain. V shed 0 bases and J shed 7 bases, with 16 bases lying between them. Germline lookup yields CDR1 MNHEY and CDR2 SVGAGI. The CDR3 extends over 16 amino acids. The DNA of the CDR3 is TGTGCCAGCAGTTACTCGACGGGGTCGGGATTGAACACCATATATTTT. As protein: CASSYSTGSGLNTIYF.

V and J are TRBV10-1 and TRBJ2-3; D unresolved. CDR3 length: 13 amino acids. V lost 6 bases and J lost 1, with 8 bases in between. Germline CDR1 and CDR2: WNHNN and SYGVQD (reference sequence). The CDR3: CASRMAGTDTQYF. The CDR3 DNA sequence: TGCGCCAGCAGAATGGCAGGCACAGATACGCAGTATTTT.

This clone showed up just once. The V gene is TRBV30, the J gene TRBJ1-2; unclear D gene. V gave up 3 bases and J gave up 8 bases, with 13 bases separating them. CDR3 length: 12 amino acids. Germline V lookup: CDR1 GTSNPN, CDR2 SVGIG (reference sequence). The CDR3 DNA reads TGTGCCTGGAGCGCCCAGGAGCGGGGCTACACCTTC. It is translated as CAWSAQERGYTF.

CDR3: CSVVRTGRYEQYF. The DNA of the CDR3 is TGCAGCGTGGTAAGGACAGGTCGCTACGAGCAGTACTTC. The chain carries TRBV29-1 and TRBJ2-7; 7 nucleotides line up with TRBD1. This CDR3 comprises 13 residues. Trimming cost V 6 bases and J 3 bases; bases outside gene matches: 8. CDR1 SQVTM and CDR2 ANQGSEA come from the germline V gene.

CDR3 nucleotide sequence: TGCGCCAGCAGCCCCTTCCTGGGACTAGCGGGGGAGACCCAGTACTTC. Amino acid sequence: CASSPFLGLAGETQYF. The chain uses TRBV5-1 and TRBJ2-5; 13 bases fit TRBD2. The CDR3 totals 16 residues. The germline gives CDR1 SGHRS, CDR2 YFSETQ. V dropped 4 bases and J dropped 5; count of bases not matched to a gene: 8.

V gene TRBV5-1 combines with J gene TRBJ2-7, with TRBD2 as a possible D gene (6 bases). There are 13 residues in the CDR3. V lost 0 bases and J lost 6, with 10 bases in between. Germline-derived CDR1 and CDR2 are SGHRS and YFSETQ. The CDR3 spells CASSLDRDSEQYF. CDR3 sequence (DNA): TGCGCCAGCAGCTTGGATCGGGACTCCGAGCAGTACTTC.

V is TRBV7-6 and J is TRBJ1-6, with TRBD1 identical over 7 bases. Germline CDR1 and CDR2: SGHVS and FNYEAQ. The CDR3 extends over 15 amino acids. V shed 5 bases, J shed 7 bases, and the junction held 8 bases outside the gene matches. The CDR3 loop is CASSLGTATNSPLHF. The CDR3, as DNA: TGTGCCAGCAGCCTAGGGACAGCTACAAATTCACCCCTCCACTTT.

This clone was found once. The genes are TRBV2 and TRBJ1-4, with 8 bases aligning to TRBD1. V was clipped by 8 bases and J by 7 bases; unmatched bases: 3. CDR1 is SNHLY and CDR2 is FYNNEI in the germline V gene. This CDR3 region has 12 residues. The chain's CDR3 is CASAGQGEKLFF. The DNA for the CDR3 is TGTGCCAGCGCAGGACAGGGTGAAAAACTGTTTTTT.

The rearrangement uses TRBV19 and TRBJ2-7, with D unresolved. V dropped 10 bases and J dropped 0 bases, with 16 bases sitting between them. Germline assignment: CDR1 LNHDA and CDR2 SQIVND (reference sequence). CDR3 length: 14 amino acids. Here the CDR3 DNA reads TGTGCCACCAAAGATAGAAAGCACTCCTACGAGCAGTACTTC. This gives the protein CATKDRKHSYEQYF.

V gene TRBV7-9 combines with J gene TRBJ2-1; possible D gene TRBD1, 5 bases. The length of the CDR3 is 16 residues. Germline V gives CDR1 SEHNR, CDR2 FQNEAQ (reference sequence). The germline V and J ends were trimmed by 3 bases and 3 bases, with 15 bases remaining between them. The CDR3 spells CASSFTQDKLYNEQFF. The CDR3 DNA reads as TGTGCCAGCAGCTTTACCCAGGACAAGCTCTACAATGAGCAGTTCTTC.

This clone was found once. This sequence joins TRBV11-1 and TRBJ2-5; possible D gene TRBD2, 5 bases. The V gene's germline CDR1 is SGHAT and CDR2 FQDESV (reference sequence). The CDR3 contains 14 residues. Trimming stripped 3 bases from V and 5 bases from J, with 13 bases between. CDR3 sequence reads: CASSFSAAVETQYF. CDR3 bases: TGTGCCAGCAGCTTTAGCGCGGCTGTGGAGACCCAGTACTTC.

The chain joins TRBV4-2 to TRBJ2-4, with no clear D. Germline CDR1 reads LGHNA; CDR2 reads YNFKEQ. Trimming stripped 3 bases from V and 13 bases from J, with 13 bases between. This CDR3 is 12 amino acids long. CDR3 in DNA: TGTGCCAGCAGCCAGAATACAGAAGGCCAGTACTTC. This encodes CASSQNTEGQYF.

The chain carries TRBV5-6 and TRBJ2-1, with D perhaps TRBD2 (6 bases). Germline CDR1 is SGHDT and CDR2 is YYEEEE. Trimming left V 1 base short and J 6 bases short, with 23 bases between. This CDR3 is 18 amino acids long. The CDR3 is CASSLRIYSGRRFNEQFF. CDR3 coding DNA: TGTGCCAGCAGCTTGAGGATTTATAGTGGGAGGCGGTTCAATGAGCAGTTCTTC.

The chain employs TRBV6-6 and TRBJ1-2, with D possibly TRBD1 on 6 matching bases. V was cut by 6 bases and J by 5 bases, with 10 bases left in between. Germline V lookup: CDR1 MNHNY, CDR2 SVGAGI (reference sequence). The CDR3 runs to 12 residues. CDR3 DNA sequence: TGTGCCAGCAGGAGGGGGGGATATGGCTACACCTTC. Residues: CASRRGGYGYTF.

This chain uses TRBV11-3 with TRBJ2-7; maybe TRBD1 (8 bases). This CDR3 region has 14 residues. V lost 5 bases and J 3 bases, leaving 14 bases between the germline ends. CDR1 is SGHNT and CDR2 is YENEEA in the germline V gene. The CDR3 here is CASSHRGGSYEQYF. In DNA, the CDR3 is TGTGCCAGCAGCCACAGGGGGGGAAGCTACGAGCAGTACTTC. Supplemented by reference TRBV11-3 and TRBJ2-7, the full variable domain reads EAGVVQSPRYKIIEKKQPVAFWCNPISGHNTLYWYLQNLGQGPELLIRYENEEAVDDSQLPKDRFSAERLKGVDSTLKIQPAELGDSAVYLCASSHRGGSYEQYFGPGTRLTVT.

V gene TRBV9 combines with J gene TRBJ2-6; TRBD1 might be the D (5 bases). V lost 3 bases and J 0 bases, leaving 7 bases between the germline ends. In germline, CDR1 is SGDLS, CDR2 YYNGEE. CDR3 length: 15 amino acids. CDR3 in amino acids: CASSETASGANVLTF. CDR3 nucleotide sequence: TGTGCCAGCAGCGAGACAGCCTCTGGGGCCAACGTCCTGACTTTC.

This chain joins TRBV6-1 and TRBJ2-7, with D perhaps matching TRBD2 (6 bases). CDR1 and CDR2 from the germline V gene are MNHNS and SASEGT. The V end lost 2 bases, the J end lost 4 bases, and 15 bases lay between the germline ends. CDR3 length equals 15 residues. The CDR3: CASSELGTGPYEQYF. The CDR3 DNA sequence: TGTGCCAGCAGTGAACTAGGGACTGGACCTTACGAGCAGTACTTC.

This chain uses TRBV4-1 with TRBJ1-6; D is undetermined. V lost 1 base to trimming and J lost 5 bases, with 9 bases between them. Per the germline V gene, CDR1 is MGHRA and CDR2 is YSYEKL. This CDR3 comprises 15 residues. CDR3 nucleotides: TGCGCCAGCAGCCAAGGGGAGAGACATAATTCACCCCTCCACTTT. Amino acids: CASSQGERHNSPLHF.

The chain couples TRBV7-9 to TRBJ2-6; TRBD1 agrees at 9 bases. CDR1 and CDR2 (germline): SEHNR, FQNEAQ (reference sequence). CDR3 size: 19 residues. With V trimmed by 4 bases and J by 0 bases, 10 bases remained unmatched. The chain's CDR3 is CASSSPWDRANSGANVLTF. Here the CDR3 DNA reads TGTGCCAGCAGCTCCCCTTGGGACAGGGCTAACTCTGGGGCCAACGTCCTGACTTTC. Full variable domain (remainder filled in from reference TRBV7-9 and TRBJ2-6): DTGVSQNPRHKITKRGQNVTFRCDPISEHNRLYWYRQTLGQGPEFLTYFQNEAQLEKSRLLSDRFSAERPKGSFSTLEIQRTEQGDSAMYLCASSSPWDRANSGANVLTFGAGSRLTVL.

CDR3 nucleotide sequence: TGTGCCAGCAGCCTTAAACCAGGGGTAGGTCTCGGCTACACCTTC. Translating gives CASSLKPGVGLGYTF. The chain couples TRBV4-2 to TRBJ1-2; D is possibly TRBD1 (6 bases). The CDR3 consists of 15 residues. Deletions cut 4 bases from V and 8 bases from J, with 20 bases between. CDR1 LGHNA and CDR2 YNFKEQ come from the germline V gene.

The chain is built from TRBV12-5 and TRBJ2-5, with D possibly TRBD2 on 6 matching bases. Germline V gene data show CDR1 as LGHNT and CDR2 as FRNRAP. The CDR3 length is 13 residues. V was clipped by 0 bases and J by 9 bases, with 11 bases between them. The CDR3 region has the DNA TGTGCTAGTGGTTTGGTAGCATGGGAGGCCCAGTACTTC. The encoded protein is CASGLVAWEAQYF. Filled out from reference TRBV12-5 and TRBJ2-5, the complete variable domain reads DARVTQTPRHKVTEMGQEVTMRCQPILGHNTVFWYRQTMMQGLELLAYFRNRAPLDDSGMPKDRFSAEMPDATLATLKIQPSEPRDSAVYFCASGLVAWEAQYFGPGTRLLVL.

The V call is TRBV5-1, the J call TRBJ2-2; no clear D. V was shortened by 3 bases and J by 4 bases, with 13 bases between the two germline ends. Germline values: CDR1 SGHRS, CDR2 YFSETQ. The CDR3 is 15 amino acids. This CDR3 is CASSSVRVPTGELFF. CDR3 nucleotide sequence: TGCGCCAGCAGCTCCGTTCGGGTTCCCACCGGGGAGCTGTTTTTT. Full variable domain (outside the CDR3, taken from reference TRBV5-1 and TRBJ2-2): KAGVTQTPRYLIKTRGQQVTLSCSPISGHRSVSWYQQTPGQGLQFLFEYFSETQRNKGNFPGRFSGRQFSNSRSEMNVSTLELGDSALYLCASSSVRVPTGELFFGEGSRLTVL.

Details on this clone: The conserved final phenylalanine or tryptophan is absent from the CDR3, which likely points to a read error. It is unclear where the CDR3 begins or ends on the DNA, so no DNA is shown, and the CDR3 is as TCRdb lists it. Here the CDR3 reads CASSPLSL. The chain is built from TRBV18 and TRBJ2-7; the table's D call, TRBD2, was not checked against the DNA. The CDR3 sequence runs 8 residues, both termini included. CDR1 KGHSH and CDR2 LQKENI come from the germline V gene.

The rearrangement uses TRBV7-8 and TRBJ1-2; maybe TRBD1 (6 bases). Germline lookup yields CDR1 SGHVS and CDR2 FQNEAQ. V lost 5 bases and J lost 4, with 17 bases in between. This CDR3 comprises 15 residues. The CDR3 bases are TGTGCCAGCAGCGACCAGGGCAGGGGCCTCTATGGCTACACCTTC. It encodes CASSDQGRGLYGYTF.

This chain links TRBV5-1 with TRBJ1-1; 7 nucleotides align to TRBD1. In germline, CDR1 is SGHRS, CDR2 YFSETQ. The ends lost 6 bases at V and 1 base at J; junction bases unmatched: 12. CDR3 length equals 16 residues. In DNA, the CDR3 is TGCGCCAGCAAAAAGGGACAGACTACTCGGAACACTGAAGCTTTCTTT. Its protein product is CASKKGQTTRNTEAFF.